The sequence of this T cell receptor (beta chain) was determined in a study of blood T cells in healthy people across ages. In this sample, this clonotype turned up many times. The CDR3 is 16 amino acids. Trimming cost V 3 bases and J 1 base, with 13 bases left between them. Per germline, CDR1 MNHEY and CDR2 SMNVEV (reference sequence). A second 7 to 11 cycle PCR used barcoded and J-beta primers. Each cDNA molecule was tagged by a template-switch adaptor with 12 random nucleotides. One entry per CDR3 protein, called by TCRdb with MiXCR from the 5' RACE reads. The data show about 930,000 distinct CDR3 sequences, about 29% seen once. This sample also appeared in a second study, on T cells of mothers and their children.

The rearrangement joins TRBV27 to TRBJ1-5, with a tentative D call TRBD1 (5 bases). The TCR originated in a middle-aged woman in good health. The specimen sequenced was blood. For the CDR3, the DNA is TGTGCCAGCAGTTTTGTAGCGGGGCTAAGCAATCAGCCCCAGCATTTT. Residues: CASSFVAGLSNQPQHF.